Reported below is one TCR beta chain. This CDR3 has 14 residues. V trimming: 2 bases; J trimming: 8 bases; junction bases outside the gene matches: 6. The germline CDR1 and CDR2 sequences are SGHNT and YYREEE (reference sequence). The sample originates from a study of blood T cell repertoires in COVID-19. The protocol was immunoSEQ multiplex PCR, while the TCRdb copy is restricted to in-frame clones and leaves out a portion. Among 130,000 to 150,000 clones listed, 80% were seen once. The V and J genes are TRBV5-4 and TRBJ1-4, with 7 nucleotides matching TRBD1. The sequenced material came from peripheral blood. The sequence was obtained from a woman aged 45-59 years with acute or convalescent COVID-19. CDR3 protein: CASSLGQATEKLFF. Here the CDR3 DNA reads TGTGCCAGCAGCTTAGGACAGGCTACCGAAAAACTGTTTTTT.